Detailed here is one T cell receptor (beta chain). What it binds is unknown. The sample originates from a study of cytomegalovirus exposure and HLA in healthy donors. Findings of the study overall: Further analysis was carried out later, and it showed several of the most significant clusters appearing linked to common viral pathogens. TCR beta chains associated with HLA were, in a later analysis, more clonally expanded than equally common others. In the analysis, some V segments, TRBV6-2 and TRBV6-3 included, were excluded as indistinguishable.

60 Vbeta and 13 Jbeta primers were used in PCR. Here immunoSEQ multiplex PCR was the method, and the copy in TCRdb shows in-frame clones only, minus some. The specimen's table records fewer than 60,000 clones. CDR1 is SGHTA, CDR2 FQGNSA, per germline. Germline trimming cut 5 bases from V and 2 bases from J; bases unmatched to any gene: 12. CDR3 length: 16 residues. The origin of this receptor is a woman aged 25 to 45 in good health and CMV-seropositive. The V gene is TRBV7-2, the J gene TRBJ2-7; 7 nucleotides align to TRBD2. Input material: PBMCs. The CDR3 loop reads CASSPLGGGGTYEQYF. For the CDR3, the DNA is TGTGCCAGCAGCCCCCTTGGGGGGGGAGGGACCTACGAGCAGTACTTC. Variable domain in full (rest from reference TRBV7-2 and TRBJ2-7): GAGVSQSPSNKVTEKGKDVELRCDPISGHTALYWYRQSLGQGLEFLIYFQGNSAPDKSGLPSDRFSAERTGGSVSTLTIQRTQQEDSAVYLCASSPLGGGGTYEQYFGPGTRLTVT.